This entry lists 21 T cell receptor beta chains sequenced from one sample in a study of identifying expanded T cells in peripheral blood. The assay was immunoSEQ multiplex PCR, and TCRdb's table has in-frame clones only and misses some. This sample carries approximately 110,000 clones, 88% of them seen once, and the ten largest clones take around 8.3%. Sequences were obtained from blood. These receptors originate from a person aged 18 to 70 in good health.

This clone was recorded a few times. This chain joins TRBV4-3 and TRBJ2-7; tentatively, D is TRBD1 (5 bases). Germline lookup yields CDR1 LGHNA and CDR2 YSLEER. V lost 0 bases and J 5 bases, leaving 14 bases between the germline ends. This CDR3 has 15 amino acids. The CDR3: CASSQDTGVRNEQYF. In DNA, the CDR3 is TGCGCCAGCAGCCAAGATACAGGAGTCAGAAACGAGCAGTACTTC.

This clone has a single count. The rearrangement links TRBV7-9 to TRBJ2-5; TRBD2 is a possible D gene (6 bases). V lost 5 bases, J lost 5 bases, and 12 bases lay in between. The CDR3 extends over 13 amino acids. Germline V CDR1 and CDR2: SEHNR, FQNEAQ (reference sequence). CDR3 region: CASSLTSAETQYF. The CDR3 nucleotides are TGTGCCAGCAGCCTGACTAGTGCGGAGACCCAGTACTTC.

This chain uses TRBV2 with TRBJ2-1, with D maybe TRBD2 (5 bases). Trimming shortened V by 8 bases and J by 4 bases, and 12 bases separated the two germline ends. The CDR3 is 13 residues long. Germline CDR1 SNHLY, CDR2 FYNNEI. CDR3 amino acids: CASAGVLYNEQFF. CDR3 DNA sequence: TGTGCCAGCGCGGGCGTTTTATACAATGAGCAGTTCTTC.

This CDR3 is CASSPRLGPEETQYF. The DNA of the CDR3 is TGTGCCAGCTCACCACGTTTGGGACCTGAAGAGACCCAGTACTTC. V gene TRBV18 combines with J gene TRBJ2-5; D assignment may be TRBD1 or TRBD2 (5 bases each). Germline V gene sequence: CDR1 KGHSH, CDR2 LQKENI. Trimming stripped 1 base from V and 3 bases from J, with 12 bases between. The CDR3 totals 15 residues.

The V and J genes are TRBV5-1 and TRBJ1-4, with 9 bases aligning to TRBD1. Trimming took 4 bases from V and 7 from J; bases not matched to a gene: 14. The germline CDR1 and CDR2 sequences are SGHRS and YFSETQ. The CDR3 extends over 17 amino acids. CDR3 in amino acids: CASSGITTGGAREKLFF. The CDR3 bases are TGCGCCAGCAGCGGGATTACCACAGGGGGCGCACGTGAAAAACTGTTTTTT. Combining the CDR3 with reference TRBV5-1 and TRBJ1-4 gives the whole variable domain KAGVTQTPRYLIKTRGQQVTLSCSPISGHRSVSWYQQTPGQGLQFLFEYFSETQRNKGNFPGRFSGRQFSNSRSEMNVSTLELGDSALYLCASSGITTGGAREKLFFGSGTQLSVL.

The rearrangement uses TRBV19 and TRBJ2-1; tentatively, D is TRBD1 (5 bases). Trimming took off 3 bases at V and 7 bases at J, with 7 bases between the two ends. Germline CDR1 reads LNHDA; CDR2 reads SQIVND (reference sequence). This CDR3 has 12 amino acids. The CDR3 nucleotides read TGTGCCAGTAGTATCCAGGGTAATGAGCAGTTCTTC. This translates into CASSIQGNEQFF.

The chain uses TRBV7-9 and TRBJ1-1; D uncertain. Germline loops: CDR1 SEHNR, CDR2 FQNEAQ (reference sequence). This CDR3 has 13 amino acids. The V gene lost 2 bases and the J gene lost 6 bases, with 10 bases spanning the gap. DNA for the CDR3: TGTGCCAGCAGCTTATTAGAGGTCGCTGAAGCTTTCTTT. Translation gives CASSLLEVAEAFF. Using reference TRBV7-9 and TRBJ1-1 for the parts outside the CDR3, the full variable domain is DTGVSQNPRHKITKRGQNVTFRCDPISEHNRLYWYRQTLGQGPEFLTYFQNEAQLEKSRLLSDRFSAERPKGSFSTLEIQRTEQGDSAMYLCASSLLEVAEAFFGQGTRLTVV.

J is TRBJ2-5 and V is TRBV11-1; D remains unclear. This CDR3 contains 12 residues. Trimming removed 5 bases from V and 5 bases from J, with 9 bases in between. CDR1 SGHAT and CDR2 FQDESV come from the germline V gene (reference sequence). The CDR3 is CASSRRVETQYF. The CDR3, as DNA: TGTGCCAGCAGCCGCCGGGTGGAGACCCAGTACTTC.

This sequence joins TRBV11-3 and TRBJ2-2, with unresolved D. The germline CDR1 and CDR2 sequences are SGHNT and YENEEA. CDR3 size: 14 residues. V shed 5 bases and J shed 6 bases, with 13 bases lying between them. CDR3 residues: CASSHRERPGELFF. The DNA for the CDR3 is TGTGCCAGCAGCCACCGAGAGAGGCCCGGGGAGCTGTTTTTT.

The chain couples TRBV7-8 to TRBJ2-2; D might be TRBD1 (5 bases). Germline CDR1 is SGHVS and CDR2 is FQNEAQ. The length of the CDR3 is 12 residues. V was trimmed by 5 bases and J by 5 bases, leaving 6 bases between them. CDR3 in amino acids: CASSKGTGELFF. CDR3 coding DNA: TGTGCCAGCAGCAAGGGGACCGGGGAGCTGTTTTTT.

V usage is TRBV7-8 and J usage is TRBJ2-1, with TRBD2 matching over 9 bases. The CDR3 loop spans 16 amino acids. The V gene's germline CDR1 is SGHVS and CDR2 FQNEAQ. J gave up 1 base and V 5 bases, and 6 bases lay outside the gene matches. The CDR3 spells CASSPSAGGSYNEQFF. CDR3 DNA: TGTGCCAGCAGCCCCTCGGCGGGAGGGTCCTACAATGAGCAGTTCTTC.

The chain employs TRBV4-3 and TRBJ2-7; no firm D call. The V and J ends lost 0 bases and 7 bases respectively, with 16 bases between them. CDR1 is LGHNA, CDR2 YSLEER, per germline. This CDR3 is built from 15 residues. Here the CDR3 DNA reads TGCGCCAGCAGCCAAGACAACCTAAGGTCCCATGAGCAGTACTTC. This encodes CASSQDNLRSHEQYF.

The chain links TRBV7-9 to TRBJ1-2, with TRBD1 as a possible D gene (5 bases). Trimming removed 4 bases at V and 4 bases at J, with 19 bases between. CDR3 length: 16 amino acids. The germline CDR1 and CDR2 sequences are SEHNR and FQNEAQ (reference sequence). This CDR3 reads CASSSPSGRESYGYTF. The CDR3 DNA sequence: TGTGCCAGCAGCTCCCCATCGGGCAGGGAGAGCTATGGCTACACCTTC.

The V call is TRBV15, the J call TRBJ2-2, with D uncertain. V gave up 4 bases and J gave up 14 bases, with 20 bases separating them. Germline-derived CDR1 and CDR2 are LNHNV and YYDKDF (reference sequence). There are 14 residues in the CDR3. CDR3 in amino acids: CATSTRLGTNVLFF. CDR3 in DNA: TGTGCCACCAGCACCCGCTTAGGTACCAACGTACTGTTTTTT.

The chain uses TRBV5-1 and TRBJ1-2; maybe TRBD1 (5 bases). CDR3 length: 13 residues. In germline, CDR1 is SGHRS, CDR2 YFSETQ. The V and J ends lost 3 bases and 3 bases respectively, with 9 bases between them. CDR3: CASSYQGDYGYTF. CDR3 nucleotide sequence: TGCGCCAGCAGCTACCAGGGCGACTATGGCTACACCTTC.

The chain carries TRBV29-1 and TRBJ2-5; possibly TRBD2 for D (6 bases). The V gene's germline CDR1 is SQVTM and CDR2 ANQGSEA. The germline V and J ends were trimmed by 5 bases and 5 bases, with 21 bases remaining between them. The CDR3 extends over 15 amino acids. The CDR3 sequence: CSVLPTSRPGETQYF. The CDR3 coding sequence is TGCAGCGTTCTCCCGACTAGTCGGCCAGGCGAGACCCAGTACTTC.

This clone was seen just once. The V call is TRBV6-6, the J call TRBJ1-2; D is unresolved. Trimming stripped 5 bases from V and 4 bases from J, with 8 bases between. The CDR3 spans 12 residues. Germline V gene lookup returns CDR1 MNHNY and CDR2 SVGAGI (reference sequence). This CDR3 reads CASSRKGYGYTF. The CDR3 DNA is TGTGCCAGCAGTCGTAAGGGCTATGGCTACACCTTC.

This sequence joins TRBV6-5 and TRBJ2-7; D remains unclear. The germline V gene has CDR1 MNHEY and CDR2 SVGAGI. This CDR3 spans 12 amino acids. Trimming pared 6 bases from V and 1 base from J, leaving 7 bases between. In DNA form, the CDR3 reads TGTGCCAGCAGGAGTAATTCCTACGAGCAGTACTTC. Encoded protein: CASRSNSYEQYF.

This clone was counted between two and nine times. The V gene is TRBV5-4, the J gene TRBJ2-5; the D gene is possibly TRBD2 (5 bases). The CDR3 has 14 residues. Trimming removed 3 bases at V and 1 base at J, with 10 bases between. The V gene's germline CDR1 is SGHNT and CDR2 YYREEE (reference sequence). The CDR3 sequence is CASSSLDFQETQYF. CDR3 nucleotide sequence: TGTGCCAGCAGCTCACTAGATTTCCAAGAGACCCAGTACTTC. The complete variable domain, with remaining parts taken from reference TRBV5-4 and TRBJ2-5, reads ETGVTQSPTHLIKTRGQQVTLRCSSQSGHNTVSWYQQALGQGPQFIFQYYREEENGRGNFPPRFSGLQFPNYSSELNVNALELDDSALYLCASSSLDFQETQYFGPGTRLLVL.

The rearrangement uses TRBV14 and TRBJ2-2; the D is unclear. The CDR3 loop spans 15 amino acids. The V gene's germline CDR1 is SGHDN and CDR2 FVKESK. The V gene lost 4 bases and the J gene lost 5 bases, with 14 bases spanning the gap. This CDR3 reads CASSPRTLATGELFF. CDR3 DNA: TGTGCCAGCAGCCCGCGGACCTTAGCTACCGGGGAGCTGTTTTTT.

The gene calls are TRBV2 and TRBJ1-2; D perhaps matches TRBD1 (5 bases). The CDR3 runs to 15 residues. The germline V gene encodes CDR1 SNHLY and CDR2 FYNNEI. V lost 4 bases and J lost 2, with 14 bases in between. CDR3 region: CASSVGQTSNYGYTF. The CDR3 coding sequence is TGTGCCAGCAGTGTAGGACAAACATCAAACTATGGCTACACCTTC.